This T cell receptor (beta chain) was recovered during a study of Graves' ophthalmopathy and Graves' hyperthyroidism (dated by TCRdb to 2016 to 2018). Describing the broader study: Peripheral blood was collected at initial diagnosis, before any treatment. In total, 135 blood samples were TCR-sequenced: approximately 42 ophthalmopathy, approximately 80 hyperthyroidism and 17 hyperthyroidism-to-ophthalmopathy patients. TCR beta repertoire signatures were used to distinguish Graves' ophthalmopathy from Graves' hyperthyroidism and to predict progression to ophthalmopathy. An independent validation cohort was composed of some 19 hyperthyroidism patients and 15 to 17 patients who later progressed from hyperthyroidism to ophthalmopathy. Following sampling, methimazole starting at 30 mg daily was administered to hyperthyroidism patients, and high-dose intravenous methylprednisolone was administered to ophthalmopathy patients. The approximately 90 discovery patients were divided at random into training and test sets in a 7:3 ratio. T-cell repertoires of thyroid tissue and blood were compared in 5 or 6 hyperthyroidism patients. To explore V-J signatures that distinguish ophthalmopathy from hyperthyroidism, a discovery set of 95 to 100 patients was enrolled, made up of more than 40 with ophthalmopathy and fewer than 60 with stable hyperthyroidism.

TCR beta CDR3 regions were amplified from RNA transcripts for repertoire sequencing. HTBI primers and the Qiagen OneStep RT-PCR kit were used in a first-round RT-PCR, which was followed by a second-round multiplex PCR, size selection and purification. The libraries underwent paired-end sequencing with 100 bp reads on an Illumina HiSeq2000. On the study's bioinformatics: SOAPnuke was used for read processing, and reads with adapters, uncalled bases, a mean Phred below 15, or no exact constant-primer or identifier match were discarded. COPE v1.2.5 was used to merge high-quality paired reads. Unique nucleotide sequences were defined as clonotypes and aligned to IMGT TRB V, D and J references using MiTCR v1.1. Only V-J combinations with frequency above 0.0001 were analysed, covering approximately 99% of repertoires. For each V-J combination, a TCR clonal expansion and chaos score was defined as the ratio of F50 clonal expansion to chaos observed in the TCRdist matrix. Welch's t-statistics and random forest were used to narrow the features down to about a dozen V-J combinations, which were then fed into a naive Bayes classifier. The similarity between thyroid and blood repertoires was quantified using the Morisita-Horn index. TCRdb redid the processing of the public reads, applying fastp at Q25 and MiXCR, and retained in-frame beta chains. A single entry per CDR3 protein holds the most common genes and DNA from its merged rows. The V and J calls were not made by the authors but by TCRdb's processing. The sample profile shows approximately 210,000 distinct CDR3 sequences; around 30% of them were found once. Of the sample, about 9.3% is held by the ten largest clones.

This clonotype was detected a few times. The target of this receptor is not known. Base qualities were left out, and no much larger clone turns up one base away. The CDR3 has 13 amino acids, counting the end cysteine and phenylalanine. CDR3 DNA only is kept here, 39 bases in frame from base 1. Trimming removed 5 bases from V and 0 bases from J, leaving 7 bases between the germline ends. CDR1 and CDR2, per the germline V gene (reference sequence), are SGHAT and FQDESV. The paper as a whole reports these results and caveats: No statistical method was used to set the sample size in advance, and the investigators knew which group each participant was assigned to. Most expanded thyroid clonotypes with frequency above 0.001 were also detected in blood, suggesting blood repertoires may reflect the thyroid immune response. In validation, the model predicted ophthalmopathy progression with about 71% sensitivity and approximately 78% specificity; 12 predicted patients were CT-confirmed with GO in a median of 6.5 months. In cross-validation, the 13-signature model distinguished ophthalmopathy from stable hyperthyroidism with just over 85% sensitivity and about 84% specificity, and in the test set the corresponding values were roughly 80% and 76%.

Ophthalmopathy patients were characterized by moderately to severely active disease, a Clinical Activity Score of at least 3, a NOSPECS grade of at least 4, and a disease duration under 3 months. Patients were excluded if they had other autoimmune diseases, uncontrolled infections, pregnancy or lactation. Clinical symptoms, serum thyroxine, TRAb, thyroid ultrasound and orbital computed tomography formed the basis of the diagnosis. PBMCs were isolated from 10 ml of fresh peripheral blood by Ficoll-Paque density gradient centrifugation. Total RNA was extracted with Trizol reagent and quality-checked on an Agilent 2100 Bioanalyzer.

The sequence derives from a man aged 50 to 59 with Graves' ophthalmopathy. Donor details come from another sample of the same person, matched by shared clones. The sequence links TRBV11-1 to TRBJ2-5, with the identity of the D gene unclear. The material sequenced was peripheral blood. The sequenced DNA: TGTGCCAGCAGCGACATTCACCAAGAGACCCAGTACTTC. This gives the protein CASSDIHQETQYF. Joined to the reference TRBV11-1 and TRBJ2-5 proteins, this CDR3 gives the full variable domain: EAEVAQSPRYKITEKSQAVAFWCDPISGHATLYWYRQILGQGPELLVQFQDESVVDDSQLPKDRFSAERLKGVDSTLKIQPAELGDSAMYLCASSDIHQETQYFGPGTRLLVL.